The present T cell receptor (beta chain) was sequenced within a study of blood T cell repertoires in COVID-19. The germline V gene has CDR1 LGHNA and CDR2 YNFKEQ. The CDR3 covers 16 residues. Trimming took off 0 bases at V and 1 base at J, with 7 bases between the two ends. Method: immunoSEQ multiplex PCR; TCRdb's copy keeps in-frame clones and lacks some. The data contain about 120,000 clones, approximately 87% of them seen just once; the ten biggest clones take up less than 30%. The sequenced sample was peripheral blood. This clonotype originated in a woman between 65 and 79 years old with acute or convalescent COVID-19. This chain links TRBV4-2 with TRBJ2-6, with D unclear. CDR3 sequence (DNA): TGTGCCAGCAGCCAAGATACGGGTTCTGGGGCCAACGTCCTGACTTTC. Translated: CASSQDTGSGANVLTF.